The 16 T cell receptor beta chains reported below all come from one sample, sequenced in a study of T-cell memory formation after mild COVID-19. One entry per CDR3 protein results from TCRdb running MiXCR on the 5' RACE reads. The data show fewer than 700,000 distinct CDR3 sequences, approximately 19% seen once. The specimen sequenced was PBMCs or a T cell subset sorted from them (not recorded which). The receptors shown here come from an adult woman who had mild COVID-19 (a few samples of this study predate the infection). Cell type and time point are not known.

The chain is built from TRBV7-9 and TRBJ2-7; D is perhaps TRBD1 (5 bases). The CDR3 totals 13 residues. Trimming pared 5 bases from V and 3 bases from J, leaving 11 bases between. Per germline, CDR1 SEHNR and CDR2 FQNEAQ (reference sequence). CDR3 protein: CASSTTGNYEQYF. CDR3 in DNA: TGTGCCAGCAGCACTACAGGTAACTACGAGCAGTACTTC.

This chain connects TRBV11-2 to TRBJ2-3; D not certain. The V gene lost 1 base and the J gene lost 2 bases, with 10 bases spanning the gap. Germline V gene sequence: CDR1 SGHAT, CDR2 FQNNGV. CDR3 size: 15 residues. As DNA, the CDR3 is TGTGCCAGCAGCTTAGTCCGGCCCCCCACAGATACGCAGTATTTT. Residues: CASSLVRPPTDTQYF.

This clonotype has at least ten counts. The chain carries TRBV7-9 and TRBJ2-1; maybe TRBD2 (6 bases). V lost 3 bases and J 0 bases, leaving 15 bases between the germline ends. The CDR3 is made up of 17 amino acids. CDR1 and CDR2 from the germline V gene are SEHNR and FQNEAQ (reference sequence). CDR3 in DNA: TGTGCCAGCAGCTTGCTGGGAGGCTTAAGCTCCTACAATGAGCAGTTCTTC. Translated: CASSLLGGLSSYNEQFF.

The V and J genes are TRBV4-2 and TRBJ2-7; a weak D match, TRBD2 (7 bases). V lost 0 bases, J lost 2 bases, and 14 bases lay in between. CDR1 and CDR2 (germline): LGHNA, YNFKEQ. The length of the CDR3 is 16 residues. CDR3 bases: TGTGCCAGCAGCCAAGAAGGGGGACTACCACCCTACGAGCAGTACTTC. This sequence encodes CASSQEGGLPPYEQYF.

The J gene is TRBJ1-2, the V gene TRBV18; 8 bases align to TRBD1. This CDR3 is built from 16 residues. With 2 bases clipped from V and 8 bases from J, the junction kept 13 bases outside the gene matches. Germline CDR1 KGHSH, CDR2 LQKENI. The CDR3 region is CASSPILVTGAQGYTF. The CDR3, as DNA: TGTGCCAGCTCACCAATCCTGGTGACAGGGGCGCAAGGCTACACCTTC.

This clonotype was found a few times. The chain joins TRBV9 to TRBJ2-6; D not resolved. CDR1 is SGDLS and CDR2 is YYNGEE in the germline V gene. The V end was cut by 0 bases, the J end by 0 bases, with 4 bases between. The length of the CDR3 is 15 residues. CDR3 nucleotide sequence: TGTGCCAGCAGCGTAGAGAGCTCTGGGGCCAACGTCCTGACTTTC. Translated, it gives CASSVESSGANVLTF. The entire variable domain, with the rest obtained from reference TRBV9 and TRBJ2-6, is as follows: DSGVTQTPKHLITATGQRVTLRCSPRSGDLSVYWYQQSLDQGLQFLIQYYNGEERAKGNILERFSAQQFPDLHSELNLSSLELGDSALYFCASSVESSGANVLTFGAGSRLTVL.

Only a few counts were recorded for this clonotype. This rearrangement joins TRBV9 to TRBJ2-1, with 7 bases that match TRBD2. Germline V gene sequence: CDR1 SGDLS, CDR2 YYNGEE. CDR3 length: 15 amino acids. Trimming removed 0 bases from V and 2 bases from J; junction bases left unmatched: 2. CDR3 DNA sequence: TGTGCCAGCAGCGTAGCGGGAGGACCCTACAATGAGCAGTTCTTC. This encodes CASSVAGGPYNEQFF. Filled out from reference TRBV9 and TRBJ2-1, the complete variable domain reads DSGVTQTPKHLITATGQRVTLRCSPRSGDLSVYWYQQSLDQGLQFLIQYYNGEERAKGNILERFSAQQFPDLHSELNLSSLELGDSALYFCASSVAGGPYNEQFFGPGTRLTVL.

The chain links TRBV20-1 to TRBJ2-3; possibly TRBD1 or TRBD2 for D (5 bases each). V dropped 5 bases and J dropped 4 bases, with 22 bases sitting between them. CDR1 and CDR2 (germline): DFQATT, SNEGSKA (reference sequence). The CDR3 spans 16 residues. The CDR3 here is CSASKWDAMAPDTQYF. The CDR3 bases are TGCAGTGCTTCGAAGTGGGACGCCATGGCTCCAGATACGCAGTATTTT.

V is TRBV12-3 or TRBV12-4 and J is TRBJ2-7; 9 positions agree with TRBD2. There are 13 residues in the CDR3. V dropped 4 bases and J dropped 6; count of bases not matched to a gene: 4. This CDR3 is CASSSELAGEQYF. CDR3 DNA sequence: TGTGCCAGCAGTTCGGAACTAGCGGGCGAGCAGTACTTC.

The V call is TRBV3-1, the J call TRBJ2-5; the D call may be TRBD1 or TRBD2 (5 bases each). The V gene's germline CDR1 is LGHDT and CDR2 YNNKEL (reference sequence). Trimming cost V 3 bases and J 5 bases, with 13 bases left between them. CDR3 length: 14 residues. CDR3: CASSHQYGAETQYF. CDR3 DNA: TGTGCCAGCAGCCACCAGTACGGGGCGGAGACCCAGTACTTC.

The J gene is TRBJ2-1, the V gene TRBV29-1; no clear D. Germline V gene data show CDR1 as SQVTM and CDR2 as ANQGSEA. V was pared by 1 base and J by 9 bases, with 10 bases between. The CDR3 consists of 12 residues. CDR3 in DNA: TGCAGCGTTGAAGTCCGTGCCGCTGAGCAGTTCTTC. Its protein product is CSVEVRAAEQFF.

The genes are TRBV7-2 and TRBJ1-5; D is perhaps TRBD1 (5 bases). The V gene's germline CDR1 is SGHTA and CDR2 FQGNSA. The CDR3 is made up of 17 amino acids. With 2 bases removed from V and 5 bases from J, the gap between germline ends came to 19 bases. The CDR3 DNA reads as TGTGCCAGCAGCTTAAGTGTGGGGGAAATAGGGCATCAGCCCCAGCATTTT. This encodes CASSLSVGEIGHQPQHF. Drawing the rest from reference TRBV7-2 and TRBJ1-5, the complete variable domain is GAGVSQSPSNKVTEKGKDVELRCDPISGHTALYWYRQSLGQGLEFLIYFQGNSAPDKSGLPSDRFSAERTGGSVSTLTIQRTQQEDSAVYLCASSLSVGEIGHQPQHFGDGTRLSIL.

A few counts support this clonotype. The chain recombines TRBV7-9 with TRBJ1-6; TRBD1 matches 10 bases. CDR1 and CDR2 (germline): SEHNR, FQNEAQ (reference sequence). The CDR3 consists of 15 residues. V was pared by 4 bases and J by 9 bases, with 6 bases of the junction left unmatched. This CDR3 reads CASSWDRGGLSPLHF. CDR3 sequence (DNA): TGTGCCAGCAGCTGGGACAGGGGAGGTCTTTCACCCCTCCACTTT. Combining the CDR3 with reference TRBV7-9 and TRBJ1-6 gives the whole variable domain DTGVSQNPRHKITKRGQNVTFRCDPISEHNRLYWYRQTLGQGPEFLTYFQNEAQLEKSRLLSDRFSAERPKGSFSTLEIQRTEQGDSAMYLCASSWDRGGLSPLHFGNGTRLTVT.

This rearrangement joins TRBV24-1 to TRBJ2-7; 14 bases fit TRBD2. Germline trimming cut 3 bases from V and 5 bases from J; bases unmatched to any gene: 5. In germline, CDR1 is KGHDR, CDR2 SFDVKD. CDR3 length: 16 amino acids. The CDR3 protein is CATSDQGLAGGNEQYF. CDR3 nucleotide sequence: TGTGCCACCAGTGATCAAGGACTAGCGGGAGGTAACGAGCAGTACTTC.

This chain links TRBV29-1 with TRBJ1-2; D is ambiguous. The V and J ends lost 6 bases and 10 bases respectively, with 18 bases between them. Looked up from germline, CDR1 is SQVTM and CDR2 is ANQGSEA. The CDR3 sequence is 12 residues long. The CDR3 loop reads CSVSPSRNDYTF. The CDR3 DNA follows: TGCAGCGTGAGTCCATCCCGGAACGACTACACCTTC.

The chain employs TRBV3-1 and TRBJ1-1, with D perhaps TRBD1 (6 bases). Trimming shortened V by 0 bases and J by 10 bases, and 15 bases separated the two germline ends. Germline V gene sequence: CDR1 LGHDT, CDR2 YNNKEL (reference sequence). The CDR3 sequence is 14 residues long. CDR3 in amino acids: CASSQDDMGAGAFF. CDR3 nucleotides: TGTGCCAGCAGCCAAGACGATATGGGGGCTGGAGCTTTCTTT.